Listed here is a single TCR beta chain. The data were taken from a study of blood T cell repertoires in COVID-19. Background on the study: Sample material is recorded as cDNA or gDNA derived from T cells, B-cell-depleted T cells, or PBMCs.

This CDR3 spans 14 amino acids. V dropped 3 bases and J dropped 8 bases, with 19 bases sitting between them. In germline, CDR1 is DFQATT, CDR2 SNEGSKA (reference sequence). In the original analysis: Amplified reference gene primers provided the basis for estimating nucleated cell counts. Method: immunoSEQ multiplex PCR; TCRdb's copy keeps in-frame clones and lacks some. D and trimming were read from the DNA, whereas the V and J calls and clone size are those reported in that table. The sample has about 230,000 clones, roughly 84% seen once. The sequence was collected from a man aged 40-49 years who had recovered from COVID-19. The J gene is TRBJ1-2, the V gene TRBV20-1; D is unresolved. The sequenced material came from peripheral blood. The DNA of the CDR3 is TGCAGTGCTAGTTCGCAGCCGACGACGGGGGGCTACACCTTC. The encoded protein is CSASSQPTTGGYTF.